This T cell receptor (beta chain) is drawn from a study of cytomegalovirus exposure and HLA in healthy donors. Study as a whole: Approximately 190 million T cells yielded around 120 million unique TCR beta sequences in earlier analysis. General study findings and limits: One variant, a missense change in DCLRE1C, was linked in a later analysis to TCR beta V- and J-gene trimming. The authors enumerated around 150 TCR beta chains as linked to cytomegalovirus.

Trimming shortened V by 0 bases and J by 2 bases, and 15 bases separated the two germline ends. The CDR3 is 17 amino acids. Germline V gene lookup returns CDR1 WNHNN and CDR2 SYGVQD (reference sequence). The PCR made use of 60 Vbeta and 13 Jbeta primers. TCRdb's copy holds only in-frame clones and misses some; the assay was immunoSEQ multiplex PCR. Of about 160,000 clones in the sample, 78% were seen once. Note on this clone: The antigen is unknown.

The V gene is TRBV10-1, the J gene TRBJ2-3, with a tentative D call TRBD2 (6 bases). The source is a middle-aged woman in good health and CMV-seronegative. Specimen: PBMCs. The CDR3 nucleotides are TGCGCCAGCAGTGAGTCTAAAGGAGGGGCGTTCACAGATACGCAGTATTTT. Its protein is CASSESKGGAFTDTQYF.